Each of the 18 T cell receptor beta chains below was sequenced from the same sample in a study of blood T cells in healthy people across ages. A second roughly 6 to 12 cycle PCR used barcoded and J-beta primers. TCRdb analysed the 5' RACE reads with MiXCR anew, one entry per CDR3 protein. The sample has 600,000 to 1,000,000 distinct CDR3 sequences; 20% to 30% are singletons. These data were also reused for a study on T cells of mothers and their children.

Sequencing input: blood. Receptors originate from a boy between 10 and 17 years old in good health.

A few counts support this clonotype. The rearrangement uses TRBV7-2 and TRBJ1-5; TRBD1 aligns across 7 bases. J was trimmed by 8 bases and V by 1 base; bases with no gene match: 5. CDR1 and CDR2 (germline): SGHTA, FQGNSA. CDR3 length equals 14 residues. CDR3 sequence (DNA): TGTGCCAGCAGCTTAGTAGGGGGCCGGGAGCCCCAGCATTTT. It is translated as CASSLVGGREPQHF.

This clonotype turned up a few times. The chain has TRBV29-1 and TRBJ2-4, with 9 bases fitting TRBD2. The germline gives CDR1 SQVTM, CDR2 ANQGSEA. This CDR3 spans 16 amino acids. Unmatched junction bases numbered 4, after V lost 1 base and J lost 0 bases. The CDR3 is CSVEGLAGLAKNIQYF. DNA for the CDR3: TGCAGCGTTGAAGGCCTAGCGGGGCTAGCCAAAAACATTCAGTACTTC.

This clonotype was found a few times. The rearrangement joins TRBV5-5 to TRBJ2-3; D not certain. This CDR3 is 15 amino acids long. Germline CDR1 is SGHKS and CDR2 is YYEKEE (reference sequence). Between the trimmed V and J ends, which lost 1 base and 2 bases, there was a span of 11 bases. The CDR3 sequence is CASSLNNFPTDTQYF. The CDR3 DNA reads TGTGCCAGCAGCTTGAACAACTTCCCCACAGATACGCAGTATTTT.

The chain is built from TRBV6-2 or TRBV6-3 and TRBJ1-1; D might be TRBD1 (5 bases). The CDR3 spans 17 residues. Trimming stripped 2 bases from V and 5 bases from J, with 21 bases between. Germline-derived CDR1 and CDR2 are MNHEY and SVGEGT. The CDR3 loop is CASSYTRDRATRTEAFF. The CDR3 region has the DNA TGTGCCAGCAGTTACACGAGGGACCGGGCCACGAGGACTGAAGCTTTCTTT.

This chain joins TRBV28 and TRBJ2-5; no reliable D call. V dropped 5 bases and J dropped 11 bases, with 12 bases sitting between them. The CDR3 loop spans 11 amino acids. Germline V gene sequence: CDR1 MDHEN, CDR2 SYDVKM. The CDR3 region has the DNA TGTGCCAGCAGTGGTCTCATAGGGCAGTACTTC. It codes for CASSGLIGQYF.

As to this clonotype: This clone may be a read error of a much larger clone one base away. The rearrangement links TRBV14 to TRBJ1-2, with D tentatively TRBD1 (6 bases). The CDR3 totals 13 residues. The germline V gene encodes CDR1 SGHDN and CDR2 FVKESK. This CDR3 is CAGSQDRNYGYTF. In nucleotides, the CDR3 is TGTGCCGGCAGCCAAGACAGGAACTATGGCTACACCTTC.

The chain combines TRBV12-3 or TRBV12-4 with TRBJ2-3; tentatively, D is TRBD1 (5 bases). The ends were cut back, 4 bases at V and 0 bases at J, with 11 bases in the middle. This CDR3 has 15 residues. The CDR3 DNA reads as TGTGCCAGCAGTTACTGGGGCGGTAGCACAGATACGCAGTATTTT. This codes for CASSYWGGSTDTQYF.

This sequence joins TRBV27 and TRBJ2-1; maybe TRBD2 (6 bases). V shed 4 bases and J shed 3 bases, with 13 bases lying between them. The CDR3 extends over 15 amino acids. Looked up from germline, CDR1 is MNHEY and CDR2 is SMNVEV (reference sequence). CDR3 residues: CASSSTTSSYNEQFF. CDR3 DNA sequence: TGTGCCAGCAGTTCCACCACTAGCAGCTACAATGAGCAGTTCTTC.

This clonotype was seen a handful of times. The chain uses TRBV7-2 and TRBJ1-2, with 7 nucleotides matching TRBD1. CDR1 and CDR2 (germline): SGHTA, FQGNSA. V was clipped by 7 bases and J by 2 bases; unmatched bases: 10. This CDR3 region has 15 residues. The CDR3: CASNLGAGGNYGYTF. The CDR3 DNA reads TGTGCCAGCAACCTGGGGGCAGGGGGGAACTATGGCTACACCTTC.

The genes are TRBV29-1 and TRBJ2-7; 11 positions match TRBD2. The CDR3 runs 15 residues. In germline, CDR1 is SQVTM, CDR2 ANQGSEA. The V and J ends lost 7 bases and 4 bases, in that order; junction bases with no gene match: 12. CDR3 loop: CSASGVAGGLYEQYF. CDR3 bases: TGCAGCGCCTCGGGGGTAGCGGGAGGGCTGTACGAGCAGTACTTC.

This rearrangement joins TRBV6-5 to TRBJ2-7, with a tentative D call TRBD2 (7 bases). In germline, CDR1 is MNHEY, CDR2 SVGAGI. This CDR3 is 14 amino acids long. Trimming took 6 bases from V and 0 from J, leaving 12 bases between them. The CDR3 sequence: CASRRGRLSYEQYF. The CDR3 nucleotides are TGTGCCAGCAGGCGGGGGCGTCTCTCCTACGAGCAGTACTTC.

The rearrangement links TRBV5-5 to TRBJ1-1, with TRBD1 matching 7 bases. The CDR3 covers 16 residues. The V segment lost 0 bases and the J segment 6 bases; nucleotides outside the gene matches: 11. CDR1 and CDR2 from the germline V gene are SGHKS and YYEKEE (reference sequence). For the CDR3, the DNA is TGTGCCAGCAGCTTGGCCCGCGGTGAGGGGGCCTCTGAAGCTTTCTTT. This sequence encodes CASSLARGEGASEAFF.

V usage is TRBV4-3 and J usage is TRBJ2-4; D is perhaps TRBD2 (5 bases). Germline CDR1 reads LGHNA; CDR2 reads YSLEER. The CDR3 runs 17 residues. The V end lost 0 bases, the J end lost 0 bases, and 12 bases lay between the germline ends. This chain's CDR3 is CASSQDRGNLAKNIQYF. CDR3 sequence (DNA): TGCGCCAGCAGCCAAGATCGGGGAAACCTAGCCAAAAACATTCAGTACTTC.

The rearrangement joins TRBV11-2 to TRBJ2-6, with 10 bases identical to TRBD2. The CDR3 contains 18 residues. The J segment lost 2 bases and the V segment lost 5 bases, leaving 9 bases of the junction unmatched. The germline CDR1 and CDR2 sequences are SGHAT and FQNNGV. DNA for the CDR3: TGTGCCAGCAGCGCCAGGAGCGGGAGGGAGACTGGGGCCAACGTCCTGACTTTC. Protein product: CASSARSGRETGANVLTF.

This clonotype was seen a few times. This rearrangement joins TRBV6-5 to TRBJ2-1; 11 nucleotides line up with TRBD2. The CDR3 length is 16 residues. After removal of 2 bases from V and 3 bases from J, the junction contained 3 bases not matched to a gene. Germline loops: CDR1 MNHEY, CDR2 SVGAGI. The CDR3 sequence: CASSYAGTSGYNEQFF. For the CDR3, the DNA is TGTGCCAGCAGTTACGCCGGGACTAGCGGCTACAATGAGCAGTTCTTC.

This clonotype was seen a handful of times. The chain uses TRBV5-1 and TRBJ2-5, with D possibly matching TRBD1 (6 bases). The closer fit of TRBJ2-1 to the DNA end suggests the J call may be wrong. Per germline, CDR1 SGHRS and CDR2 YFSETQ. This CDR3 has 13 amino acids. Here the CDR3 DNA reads TGCGCCAGCAGCTGGGACATCTTCGCTGAGCAGTTCTTC. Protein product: CASSWDIFAEQFF.

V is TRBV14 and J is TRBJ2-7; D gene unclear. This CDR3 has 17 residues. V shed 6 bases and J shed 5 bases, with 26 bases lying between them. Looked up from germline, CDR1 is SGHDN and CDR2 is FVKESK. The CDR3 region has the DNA TGTGCCAGCAGTCCCACGAGAAGGAAGTTGTTTTCGCACGAGCAGTACTTC. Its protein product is CASSPTRRKLFSHEQYF.

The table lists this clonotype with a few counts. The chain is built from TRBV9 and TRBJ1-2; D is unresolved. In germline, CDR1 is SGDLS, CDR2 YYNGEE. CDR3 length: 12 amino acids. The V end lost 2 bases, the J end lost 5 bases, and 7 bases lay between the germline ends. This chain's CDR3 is CASSVDMYGYTF. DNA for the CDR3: TGTGCCAGCAGCGTCGACATGTATGGCTACACCTTC.